The clone carrying this T cell receptor (beta chain) was observed a handful of times. This record comes from a study of TIL therapy for anti-PD-1-resistant metastatic lung cancer. Time point described: pre-treatment sample, taken before nivolumab and TIL therapy. Pleural nodules or supraclavicular lymph nodes made up most of the excised metastases sampled. Germline loops: CDR1 SNHLY, CDR2 FYNNEI. This CDR3 is 13 amino acids long. Trimming cost V 7 bases and J 7 bases; bases outside gene matches: 9. Sequencing used immunoSEQ v3. Sequenced by immunoSEQ multiplex PCR; TCRdb stores in-frame clones only, minus some. The repertoire consists of about 100,000 clones, with around 71% occurring once and the leading ten covering about a tenth.

The origin of this receptor is a person between 25 and 80 years old with non-small cell lung cancer. The gene calls are TRBV2 and TRBJ1-2, with 7 bases identical to TRBD1. The source was tumor tissue, collected at baseline. CDR3 amino acids: CASTVTGRGGYTF. CDR3 nucleotide sequence: TGTGCCAGCACCGTGACAGGGAGGGGTGGCTACACCTTC.